Below, 32 T cell receptor beta chains from the same sample are listed, as sequenced in a study of T cells after yellow fever vaccination. TCRdb itself ran the 5' RACE reads through MiXCR, one entry per CDR3 protein. The table includes about 130,000 distinct CDR3 sequences, 7.4% detected once. The sequencing used CD4+ T cells sorted from PBMCs, collected 9 to 10 days after the first yellow fever vaccination. These receptors originate from a young man who received the YFV17D yellow fever vaccine.

This clonotype showed up many times. CDR3 nucleotides: TGCGCCAGCAGCCAGGGCCCCGGGGCAGGGCAAGAGACCCAGTACTTC. Translated, it gives CASSQGPGAGQETQYF. The V gene is TRBV4-3, the J gene TRBJ2-5; possibly TRBD1 or TRBD2 for D (5 bases each). CDR1 is LGHNA and CDR2 is YSLEER in the germline V gene. The CDR3 has 16 amino acids. With 3 bases removed from V and 2 bases from J, the gap between germline ends came to 16 bases.

This clonotype was detected ten times or more. This chain joins TRBV5-1 and TRBJ2-1; 8 nucleotides agree with TRBD2. Germline V lookup: CDR1 SGHRS, CDR2 YFSETQ. The CDR3 is 15 residues long. With V trimmed by 4 bases and J by 7 bases, 10 bases remained unmatched. CDR3 sequence (DNA): TGCGCCAGCAGCATCGGGGGGGCGGAAGGAAATGAGCAGTTCTTC. It specifies CASSIGGAEGNEQFF. Full variable domain (rest looked up from reference TRBV5-1 and TRBJ2-1): KAGVTQTPRYLIKTRGQQVTLSCSPISGHRSVSWYQQTPGQGLQFLFEYFSETQRNKGNFPGRFSGRQFSNSRSEMNVSTLELGDSALYLCASSIGGAEGNEQFFGPGTRLTVL.

V and J are TRBV10-3 and TRBJ2-3; D ambiguous. The CDR3 sequence is 15 residues long. Trimming cost V 6 bases and J 0 bases, with 13 bases left between them. Per the germline V gene, CDR1 is ENHRY and CDR2 is SYGVKD. Here the CDR3 DNA reads TGTGCCATCAGGAATTACCCGACGAGCACAGATACGCAGTATTTT. Protein sequence: CAIRNYPTSTDTQYF.

With respect to this clonotype: Since a much larger clone is just one base distant, this may be a read error. The V gene is TRBV4-1, the J gene TRBJ1-2; D is possibly TRBD1 (6 bases). The CDR3 is 17 residues long. Germline V gene data show CDR1 as MGHRA and CDR2 as YSYEKL. CDR3 nucleotide sequence: TGCGCCATCAGCCAACAACACCGACAGGTCCTCGACTATGGCTACACCTTC. The encoded protein is CAISQQHRQVLDYGYTF.

This clonotype was seen ten or more times. V usage is TRBV7-3 and J usage is TRBJ2-5; the D gene is possibly TRBD2 (6 bases). The CDR3 is made up of 13 amino acids. Trimming shortened V by 9 bases and J by 2 bases, and 13 bases separated the two germline ends. CDR1 and CDR2 (germline): SGHTA, FQGTGA. CDR3 amino acids: CASSRGFQETQYF. CDR3 in DNA: TGTGCCAGTTCCCGGGGGTTTCAAGAGACCCAGTACTTC.

This clonotype has ten or more counts. CDR3 nucleotides: TGCAGTGCTAGAGATGCTAGATACACCGGGGAGCTGTTTTTT. Amino acid sequence: CSARDARYTGELFF. V is TRBV20-1 and J is TRBJ2-2, with D hard to call. This CDR3 is 14 amino acids long. V was trimmed by 0 bases and J by 3 bases, leaving 8 bases between them. Germline loops: CDR1 DFQATT, CDR2 SNEGSKA (reference sequence).

This clonotype has ten or more counts. The chain couples TRBV7-2 to TRBJ1-1; D unclear. V lost 1 base and J 1 base, leaving 7 bases between the germline ends. Looked up from germline, CDR1 is SGHTA and CDR2 is FQGNSA. The CDR3 runs to 14 residues. The CDR3 loop reads CASSLEVPNTEAFF. Here the CDR3 DNA reads TGTGCCAGCAGCTTAGAGGTTCCGAACACTGAAGCTTTCTTT.

This clonotype has a count of ten or more. The rearrangement uses TRBV20-1 and TRBJ2-7; 10 bases are shared with TRBD1. Trimming at V came to 3 bases and at J to 7 bases, leaving 12 bases not matched to a gene. The germline gives CDR1 DFQATT, CDR2 SNEGSKA (reference sequence). The CDR3 consists of 15 residues. For the CDR3, the DNA is TGCAGTGCTAGTTCGGCCGGGACAGGGGCCGGGGAGCAGTACTTC. It specifies CSASSAGTGAGEQYF.

This clonotype was observed many times. The rearrangement uses TRBV20-1 and TRBJ2-2; TRBD2 is a possible D gene (6 bases). Trimming took 4 bases from V and 8 from J, leaving 11 bases between them. In germline, CDR1 is DFQATT, CDR2 SNEGSKA (reference sequence). The CDR3 has 12 amino acids. For the CDR3, the DNA is TGCAGTGCTAATAAGGCGGGGGGGGAGCTGTTTTTT. As protein: CSANKAGGELFF.

The chain couples TRBV7-2 to TRBJ1-2; a possible D gene is TRBD1 (5 bases). Germline CDR1 is SGHTA and CDR2 is FQGNSA. The CDR3 is made up of 16 amino acids. The ends were cut back, 1 base at V and 0 bases at J, with 12 bases in the middle. The CDR3 DNA sequence: TGTGCCAGCAGCTTAGAGGACGGGGCCGCTAACTATGGCTACACCTTC. It translates to CASSLEDGAANYGYTF.

This clonotype was seen many times. The chain links TRBV9 to TRBJ2-5; D is unresolved. The ends were cut back, 0 bases at V and 5 bases at J, with 8 bases in the middle. CDR3 length: 13 residues. CDR1 and CDR2 from the germline V gene are SGDLS and YYNGEE. CDR3 protein: CASSVGLVETQYF. CDR3 in DNA: TGTGCCAGCAGCGTAGGCTTGGTGGAGACCCAGTACTTC.

This clonotype was counted many times. The gene calls are TRBV3-1 and TRBJ2-7; D ambiguous. CDR1 LGHDT and CDR2 YNNKEL come from the germline V gene (reference sequence). V was cut by 4 bases and J by 2 bases, with 12 bases left in between. The CDR3 loop spans 14 amino acids. The CDR3 sequence: CASSRELFPYEQYF. CDR3 coding DNA: TGTGCCAGCAGCCGGGAACTTTTTCCCTACGAGCAGTACTTC.

This clonotype was recorded at least ten times. This chain uses TRBV4-2 with TRBJ2-7; 8 bases match TRBD1. V was pared by 5 bases and J by 4 bases, with 13 bases of the junction left unmatched. This CDR3 comprises 16 residues. From germline, CDR1 is LGHNA and CDR2 YNFKEQ. CDR3 protein: CASSMGQAASLYEQYF. DNA for the CDR3: TGTGCCAGCAGCATGGGACAGGCGGCCTCTCTGTACGAGCAGTACTTC.

This clonotype was counted many times. The CDR3 bases are TGTGCCATCAGTGATGTGGAAACCCTACACAAGGGGCAAGAGACCCAGTACTTC. It specifies CAISDVETLHKGQETQYF. The chain is built from TRBV10-3 and TRBJ2-5; maybe TRBD1 (5 bases). CDR1 is ENHRY, CDR2 SYGVKD, per germline. The CDR3 contains 18 residues. V lost 3 bases to trimming and J lost 2 bases, with 22 bases between them.

This clonotype was observed at least ten times. V gene TRBV25-1 combines with J gene TRBJ2-5; 7 nucleotides agree with TRBD1. CDR3 length: 17 residues. The trim removed 2 bases at V and 5 bases at J, leaving 14 bases unmatched. Germline values: CDR1 MGHDK, CDR2 SYGVNS. As DNA, the CDR3 is TGTGCCAGCAGTGAAGGAAGACAGACAGGGCGGTGGGAGACCCAGTACTTC. Encoded protein: CASSEGRQTGRWETQYF.

This clonotype was seen repeatedly, ten times or more. The gene calls are TRBV7-3 and TRBJ2-1; D perhaps matches TRBD1 (6 bases). The V end lost 4 bases, the J end lost 9 bases, and 16 bases lay between the germline ends. There are 14 residues in the CDR3. In germline, CDR1 is SGHTA, CDR2 FQGTGA. The CDR3 is CASSSQPGAGEQFF. DNA for the CDR3: TGTGCCAGCAGCTCTCAACCAGGGGCGGGTGAGCAGTTCTTC.

This clonotype was detected ten times or more. The V call is TRBV20-1, the J call TRBJ2-5; D is unresolved. Germline CDR1 is DFQATT and CDR2 is SNEGSKA (reference sequence). The V end was cut by 3 bases, the J end by 3 bases, with 2 bases between. The CDR3 sequence is 10 residues long. The chain's CDR3 is CSAREETQYF. CDR3 nucleotide sequence: TGCAGTGCTAGGGAAGAGACCCAGTACTTC.

This clonotype was counted at least ten times. CDR3 region: CASSTGRIGVETQYF. The CDR3 DNA reads as TGCGCCAGCAGCACCGGTCGTATTGGGGTGGAGACCCAGTACTTC. The genes are TRBV5-1 and TRBJ2-5; D is unclear. V lost 4 bases and J 5 bases, leaving 18 bases between the germline ends. Germline V gene data show CDR1 as SGHRS and CDR2 as YFSETQ. The CDR3 is made up of 15 amino acids. Variable domain in full (rest from reference TRBV5-1 and TRBJ2-5): KAGVTQTPRYLIKTRGQQVTLSCSPISGHRSVSWYQQTPGQGLQFLFEYFSETQRNKGNFPGRFSGRQFSNSRSEMNVSTLELGDSALYLCASSTGRIGVETQYFGPGTRLLVL.

This clonotype was seen many times. This sequence joins TRBV11-2 and TRBJ2-5, with TRBD1 matching 9 bases. The CDR3 spans 16 residues. Per germline, CDR1 SGHAT and CDR2 FQNNGV. Trimming cost V 5 bases and J 3 bases; bases outside gene matches: 10. This CDR3 is CASSPLLTGGKETQYF. CDR3 coding DNA: TGTGCCAGCAGCCCCCTTTTAACAGGGGGCAAAGAGACCCAGTACTTC.

This clonotype was detected ten times or more. The chain employs TRBV5-1 and TRBJ2-5; 11 positions agree with TRBD2. V was clipped by 3 bases and J by 5 bases; unmatched bases: 12. The CDR3 runs to 17 residues. Germline V lookup: CDR1 SGHRS, CDR2 YFSETQ. CDR3 sequence reads: CASSSGRLAGGLETQYF. The CDR3, as DNA: TGCGCCAGCAGCTCCGGACGGCTAGCGGGGGGCCTCGAGACCCAGTACTTC. The whole variable domain, filled in from reference TRBV5-1 and TRBJ2-5, reads KAGVTQTPRYLIKTRGQQVTLSCSPISGHRSVSWYQQTPGQGLQFLFEYFSETQRNKGNFPGRFSGRQFSNSRSEMNVSTLELGDSALYLCASSSGRLAGGLETQYFGPGTRLLVL.

This clonotype came up many times. CDR3 DNA sequence: TGTGCCAGCAGCTCCGGGACAGTAGTTCAACAGCCCCAGCATTTT. Its protein is CASSSGTVVQQPQHF. The V gene is TRBV7-2, the J gene TRBJ1-5; 7 nucleotides align to TRBD1. J lost 7 bases, V lost 4 bases, and 10 bases had no gene match. Per germline, CDR1 SGHTA and CDR2 FQGNSA. The CDR3 sequence is 15 residues long.

This clonotype has a count of ten or more. V is TRBV5-5 and J is TRBJ1-3; D gene unclear. The CDR3 is made up of 15 amino acids. Germline V CDR1 and CDR2: SGHKS, YYEKEE (reference sequence). V was pared by 4 bases and J by 4 bases, with 15 bases between. The CDR3 region has the DNA TGTGCCAGCAGCCCGTGGGCCTCTAGGGGAAACACCATATATTTT. It yields the protein CASSPWASRGNTIYF.

The table lists this clonotype with many counts. The chain links TRBV7-2 to TRBJ2-5; unclear D gene. Trimming cost V 4 bases and J 1 base, with 13 bases left between them. Germline CDR1 reads SGHTA; CDR2 reads FQGNSA. The CDR3 has 15 amino acids. CDR3 sequence (DNA): TGTGCCAGCAGCTCCTGGATGACTTCCCAAGAGACCCAGTACTTC. Its protein product is CASSSWMTSQETQYF. Using reference TRBV7-2 and TRBJ2-5 for the parts outside the CDR3, the full variable domain is GAGVSQSPSNKVTEKGKDVELRCDPISGHTALYWYRQSLGQGLEFLIYFQGNSAPDKSGLPSDRFSAERTGGSVSTLTIQRTQQEDSAVYLCASSSWMTSQETQYFGPGTRLLVL.

In its sample, this clonotype was seen many times. V usage is TRBV27 and J usage is TRBJ1-1; 9 bases align to TRBD1. This CDR3 has 15 amino acids. The V gene end was trimmed by 3 bases and the J gene end by 3 bases; junction bases not matched to a gene: 5. Germline V lookup: CDR1 MNHEY, CDR2 SMNVEV (reference sequence). CDR3 nucleotide sequence: TGTGCCAGCAGTTTTGAGGGACAGGGTCACACTGAAGCTTTCTTT. It yields the protein CASSFEGQGHTEAFF.

This clonotype was observed many times. This sequence joins TRBV7-2 and TRBJ2-3; TRBD2 agrees at 14 bases. J was trimmed by 5 bases and V by 3 bases; bases with no gene match: 7. CDR1 and CDR2 (germline): SGHTA, FQGNSA. The CDR3 consists of 17 residues. The CDR3 loop is CASSFGLAGGRGDTQYF. CDR3 sequence (DNA): TGTGCCAGCAGCTTTGGACTAGCGGGGGGCCGTGGAGATACGCAGTATTTT.

This clonotype came up many times. The chain is built from TRBV10-3 and TRBJ2-1; 9 bases fit TRBD1. CDR1 ENHRY and CDR2 SYGVKD come from the germline V gene. The CDR3 runs 15 residues. The ends lost 5 bases at V and 2 bases at J; junction bases unmatched: 4. The CDR3 DNA follows: TGTGCCATCAGTCCCGGGACAGGGACCTACAATGAGCAGTTCTTC. Its protein product is CAISPGTGTYNEQFF.

J is TRBJ2-3 and V is TRBV5-1; perhaps TRBD1 as D (6 bases). V dropped 0 bases and J dropped 3 bases, with 11 bases sitting between them. The germline V gene encodes CDR1 SGHRS and CDR2 YFSETQ. This CDR3 region has 15 residues. The CDR3 DNA is TGCGCCAGCAGCTTGGAAGAGGGGGTGACAGATACGCAGTATTTT. It yields the protein CASSLEEGVTDTQYF.

This clonotype was found many times. One junction end disagrees with the germline gene, perhaps due to a read error. The J gene is TRBJ1-2, the V gene TRBV20-1, with unresolved D. Germline lookup yields CDR1 DFQATT and CDR2 SNEGSKA (reference sequence). This CDR3 contains 12 residues. The CDR3 DNA reads as TGCAGTGCTAAATTGGTTCCGACGGCTTTGGTCTTC. Translating gives CSAKLVPTALVF.

At least ten counts were recorded for this clonotype. The CDR3 spells CASSFGGGWYSNQPQHF. The DNA for the CDR3 is TGTGCCAGCAGTTTTGGGGGGGGCTGGTATAGCAATCAGCCCCAGCATTTT. The chain links TRBV28 to TRBJ1-5, with D possibly being TRBD1 (6 bases). V shed 3 bases and J shed 0 bases, with 15 bases lying between them. This CDR3 is 17 amino acids long. Germline-derived CDR1 and CDR2 are MDHEN and SYDVKM.

The rearrangement uses TRBV5-6 and TRBJ1-1; 7 bases line up with TRBD1. Looked up from germline, CDR1 is SGHDT and CDR2 is YYEEEE. Germline trimming cut 4 bases from V and 10 bases from J; bases unmatched to any gene: 4. The CDR3 has 11 residues. The CDR3 is CASSLRGGAFF. In nucleotides, the CDR3 is TGTGCCAGCAGCCTCAGGGGGGGAGCTTTCTTT.

The chain is built from TRBV30 and TRBJ2-3, with 8 bases identical to TRBD2. The CDR3 extends over 16 amino acids. From germline, CDR1 is GTSNPN and CDR2 SVGIG (reference sequence). The V gene end was trimmed by 0 bases and the J gene end by 6 bases; junction bases not matched to a gene: 11. CDR3 sequence reads: CAWSVRGGGPSDTQYF. The CDR3 region has the DNA TGTGCCTGGAGTGTCCGGGGCGGGGGGCCTTCGGATACGCAGTATTTT.

This clonotype was counted ten times or more. The rearrangement joins TRBV5-6 to TRBJ1-1; D is possibly TRBD1 (6 bases). Trimming removed 6 bases at V and 5 bases at J, with 11 bases between. CDR1 is SGHDT and CDR2 is YYEEEE in the germline V gene. The CDR3 totals 12 residues. The CDR3 DNA reads as TGTGCCAGCAACAGACAGGAGACTGAAGCTTTCTTT. This gives the protein CASNRQETEAFF.